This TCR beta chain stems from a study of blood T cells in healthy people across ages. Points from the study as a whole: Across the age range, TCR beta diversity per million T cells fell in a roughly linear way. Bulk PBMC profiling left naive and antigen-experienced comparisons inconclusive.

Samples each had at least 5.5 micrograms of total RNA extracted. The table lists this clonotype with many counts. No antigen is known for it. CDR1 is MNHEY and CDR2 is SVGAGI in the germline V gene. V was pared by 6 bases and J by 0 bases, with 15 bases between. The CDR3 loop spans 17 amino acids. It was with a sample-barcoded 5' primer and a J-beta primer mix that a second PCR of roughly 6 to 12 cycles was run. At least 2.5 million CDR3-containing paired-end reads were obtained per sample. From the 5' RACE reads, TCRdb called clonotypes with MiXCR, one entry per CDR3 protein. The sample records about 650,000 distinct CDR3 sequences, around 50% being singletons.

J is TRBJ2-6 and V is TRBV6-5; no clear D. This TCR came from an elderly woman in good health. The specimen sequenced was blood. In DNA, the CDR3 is TGTGCCAGCAGAATACTCCCCCCCGGCTCTGGGGCCAACGTCCTGACTTTC. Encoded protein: CASRILPPGSGANVLTF.